The TCR beta chain under discussion was sequenced for a study of T-cell memory formation after mild COVID-19. Study-level information: Each donor largely had its own TCR clusters.

TCRdb processed the 5' RACE reads anew with MiXCR; each CDR3 protein has one entry. The sample shows 400,000 to 500,000 distinct CDR3 sequences, roughly 20% of them seen only once. Germline V gives CDR1 MGHRA, CDR2 YSYEKL. Trimming pared 0 bases from V and 0 bases from J, leaving 11 bases between. The CDR3 is made up of 16 amino acids. Sequenced: PBMCs or a T cell subset sorted from them (not recorded which). The clonotype comes from an adult woman who had mild COVID-19 (a few samples of this study predate the infection). Cell type and time point are not known. This chain uses TRBV4-1 with TRBJ1-2; maybe TRBD1 (5 bases). CDR3 in DNA: TGCGCCAGCAGCCAAGAAGTGGGGCTCTCTAACTATGGCTACACCTTC. Its protein is CASSQEVGLSNYGYTF.